This passage covers 18 T cell receptor beta chains from one sample sequenced in a study of CXCR3-negative and CXCR3-positive naive CD8 T cells (dated by TCRdb to 2018 to 2020). These reads were obtained on a NextSeq 550. The Human TCR Profiling Kit (MiLaboratory) was used to make UMI-labeled 5' RACE TRB cDNA libraries. Each CDR3 protein sequence appears as one entry after TCRdb reprocessed the reads, and no DNA is included. This sample's table lists over 100,000 distinct CDR3 sequences. 0.29% of the sample lies in the top ten. Sample: naive CXCR3- CD8+ T cells from blood. Interpreted using the paper, the cell subset or site label stands for: CD45RO-CCR7+CD27+CD95- naive CD8+ T cells lacking CXCR3 (TNR3-). The source is a human donor in good health. Some clones in this sample may be carry-over from other donors' samples.

The CDR3 spells CASNIIPGGQETQYF. The chain joins TRBV7-3 to TRBJ2-5; TCRdb reports TRBD1, a call that lacks DNA to check it against. Germline CDR1 reads SGHTA; CDR2 reads FQGTGA. This CDR3 has 15 residues.

The chain uses TRBV29-1 and TRBJ2-3; the D call of TRBD1 rests on TCRdb alone, since no DNA is present to check it. This CDR3 region has 16 residues. Germline CDR1 reads SQVTM; CDR2 reads ANQGSEA. The CDR3 region is CSVEELPRGPTDTQYF.

The chain employs TRBV4-1 and TRBJ2-7; as DNA is missing, the TRBD1 call by TCRdb cannot be tested. CDR3 size: 15 residues. Germline V gene sequence: CDR1 MGHRA, CDR2 YSYEKL. The CDR3 here is CASSHGQGATYEQYF.

The rearrangement links TRBV30 to TRBJ2-7. Germline CDR1 reads GTSNPN; CDR2 reads SVGIG (reference sequence). This CDR3 has 14 amino acids. This CDR3 is CAWSEHLGSYEQYF.

The V and J genes are TRBV19 and TRBJ2-2; TCRdb calls TRBD2, which cannot be checked without DNA. This CDR3 spans 13 amino acids. Looked up from germline, CDR1 is LNHDA and CDR2 is SQIVND (reference sequence). CDR3 sequence reads: CASVDSNTGELFF.

This rearrangement joins TRBV7-3 to TRBJ2-7; TCRdb picks TRBD1, but there is no DNA to check that call. The CDR3 is 14 amino acids. The germline V gene has CDR1 SGHTA and CDR2 FQGTGA. The CDR3 sequence: CASPPRQPCYEQYF. Full variable domain (rest looked up from reference TRBV7-3 and TRBJ2-7): GAGVSQTPSNKVTEKGKYVELRCDPISGHTALYWYRQSLGQGPEFLIYFQGTGAADDSGLPNDRFFAVRPEGSVSTLKIQRTERGDSAVYLCASPPRQPCYEQYFGPGTRLTVT.

CDR3 loop: CASSQVEVAGTDTQYF. The rearrangement joins TRBV3-1 to TRBJ2-3; there is no DNA to check the TCRdb D call of TRBD2. CDR3 size: 16 residues. Germline values: CDR1 LGHDT, CDR2 YNNKEL (reference sequence).

The chain uses TRBV28 and TRBJ1-4. Germline lookup yields CDR1 MDHEN and CDR2 SYDVKM. The CDR3 length is 12 residues. CDR3 loop: CASSVGREKLFF.

CDR3 region: CASSTFNEQFF. The chain is built from TRBV27 and TRBJ2-1. CDR1 MNHEY and CDR2 SMNVEV come from the germline V gene (reference sequence). The CDR3 spans 11 residues.

The gene calls are TRBV6-2 or TRBV6-3 and TRBJ1-1. Germline CDR1 reads MNHEY; CDR2 reads SVGEGT. The length of the CDR3 is 12 residues. The CDR3 loop reads CASSYGLVEAFF.

J is TRBJ1-1 and V is TRBV11-2. Germline V gene data show CDR1 as SGHAT and CDR2 as FQNNGV. This CDR3 has 13 amino acids. The CDR3 here is CASSLFPGTEAFF. Supplemented by reference TRBV11-2 and TRBJ1-1, the full variable domain reads EAGVAQSPRYKIIEKRQSVAFWCNPISGHATLYWYQQILGQGPKLLIQFQNNGVVDDSQLPKDRFSAERLKGVDSTLKIQPAKLEDSAVYLCASSLFPGTEAFFGQGTRLTVV.

The rearrangement joins TRBV29-1 to TRBJ2-7; with no DNA, the TCRdb D assignment of TRBD2 cannot be verified. The CDR3 contains 13 residues. Germline CDR1 is SQVTM and CDR2 is ANQGSEA. CDR3 in amino acids: CSVGGGDSYEQYF.

The chain joins TRBV7-3 to TRBJ2-1. Per the germline V gene, CDR1 is SGHTA and CDR2 is FQGTGA. The CDR3 extends over 15 amino acids. The CDR3 protein is CASSLQGNPYNEQFF.

J is TRBJ2-1 and V is TRBV6-5. The CDR3 length is 15 residues. Germline V gene data show CDR1 as MNHEY and CDR2 as SVGAGI. CDR3 loop: CASSYNAIPYNEQFF.

This chain joins TRBV9 and TRBJ1-4; TCRdb gives TRBD1 as the D gene, but with no DNA this cannot be confirmed. Germline V CDR1 and CDR2: SGDLS, YYNGEE. The CDR3 consists of 15 residues. CDR3 amino acids: CASSVGQGTGEKLFF.

The gene calls are TRBV27 and TRBJ2-7; the D call from TCRdb, TRBD1, cannot be confirmed without DNA. The CDR3 extends over 15 amino acids. Germline CDR1 is MNHEY and CDR2 is SMNVEV (reference sequence). This chain's CDR3 is CTSNNGDREFGEQYF.

The chain carries TRBV5-1 and TRBJ2-5; TCRdb names TRBD2, which stays unverified in the absence of DNA. CDR1 and CDR2 from the germline V gene are SGHRS and YFSETQ. This CDR3 is built from 15 residues. CDR3 in amino acids: CASRPMAGTQETQYF.

CDR3 sequence: CASSSLADSSNTQYF. The chain carries TRBV7-9 and TRBJ2-3; TCRdb indicates TRBD1, and absent DNA this call remains unverified. This CDR3 comprises 15 residues. From germline, CDR1 is SEHNR and CDR2 FQNEAQ (reference sequence). The full variable domain, rest sourced from reference TRBV7-9 and TRBJ2-3, is DTGVSQNPRHKITKRGQNVTFRCDPISEHNRLYWYRQTLGQGPEFLTYFQNEAQLEKSRLLSDRFSAERPKGSFSTLEIQRTEQGDSAMYLCASSSLADSSNTQYFGPGTRLTVL.